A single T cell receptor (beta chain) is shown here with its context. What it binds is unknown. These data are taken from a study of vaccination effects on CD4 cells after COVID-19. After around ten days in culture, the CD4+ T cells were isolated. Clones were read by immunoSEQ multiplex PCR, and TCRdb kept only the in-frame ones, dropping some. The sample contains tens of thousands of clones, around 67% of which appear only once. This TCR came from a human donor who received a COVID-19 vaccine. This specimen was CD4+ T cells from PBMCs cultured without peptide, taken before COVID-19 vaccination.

The CDR3 is CASSQGPNSNQPQHF. In nucleotides, the CDR3 is TGTGCCAGCAGCCAAGGGCCAAATAGCAATCAGCCCCAGCATTTT. V gene TRBV3-1 (or the pseudogene TRBV3-2) combines with J gene TRBJ1-5; D gene unclear. The CDR3 runs 15 residues. Trimming took off 1 base at V and 0 bases at J, with 7 bases between the two ends. Looked up from germline, CDR1 is LGHDT and CDR2 is YNNKEL (reference sequence).